These T cell receptor beta chains were read from a single sample in a study of shared clonotypes between healthy human individuals. Libraries were prepared by immunoSEQ multiplex PCR; TCRdb keeps only in-frame clonotypes and omits some of them. Of 2 million to 2.5 million clones in the sample, 85% to 95% are singletons; the top ten hold about 0.41%. The specimen was naive CD4+ T cells from PBMCs. These receptor sequences come from a man aged 18 to 35 in good health. Some clones in this sample may be carry-over from other donors' samples. Each CDR3 is given with its conserved first and last residue. The D gene is left open where the match is weak. The size entry is marked missing in some rows and otherwise reads once, few, many or a size class.

v_call: TRBV7-9; d_call: -; j_call: TRBJ2-6; clone_size: -; cdr3_aa: CASSLGLSEANVLTF; cdr3_nt: TGTGCCAGCAGCTTGGGACTTTCTGAGGCCAACGTCCTGACTTTC
v_call: TRBV9; d_call: TRBD1; j_call: TRBJ2-2; clone_size: once; cdr3_aa: CASSNRDSPNTGELFF; cdr3_nt: TGTGCCAGCAGCAACCGGGACAGTCCGAACACCGGGGAGCTGTTTTTT
v_call: TRBV7-2; d_call: -; j_call: TRBJ1-2; clone_size: -; cdr3_aa: CASSLALYGYTF; cdr3_nt: TGTGCCAGCAGCTTAGCGCTCTATGGCTACACCTTC
v_call: TRBV15; d_call: -; j_call: TRBJ2-7; clone_size: -; cdr3_aa: CATSREPGNAYEQYF; cdr3_nt: TGTGCCACCAGCAGAGAACCGGGTAATGCCTACGAGCAGTACTTC
v_call: TRBV9; d_call: TRBD2; j_call: TRBJ2-5; clone_size: -; cdr3_aa: CASSVRSGGPGETQYF; cdr3_nt: TGTGCCAGCAGCGTACGCTCGGGAGGGCCGGGGGAGACCCAGTACTTC
v_call: TRBV5-6; d_call: -; j_call: TRBJ1-2; clone_size: -; cdr3_aa: CASSFFGYRGGYTF; cdr3_nt: TGTGCCAGCAGCTTTTTTGGCTATAGAGGTGGCTACACCTTC
v_call: TRBV30; d_call: TRBD2; j_call: TRBJ2-7; clone_size: -; cdr3_aa: CAWSKKAGVGEQYF; cdr3_nt: TGTGCCTGGAGTAAAAAAGCGGGAGTGGGCGAGCAGTACTTC
v_call: TRBV7-8; d_call: -; j_call: TRBJ1-1; clone_size: -; cdr3_aa: CASSPPIGEAFF; cdr3_nt: TGTGCCAGCAGCCCCCCCATAGGCGAAGCTTTCTTT
v_call: TRBV30; d_call: TRBD2; j_call: TRBJ2-1; clone_size: -; cdr3_aa: CAWNAGTSGRTSSYNEQFF; cdr3_nt: TGTGCCTGGAACGCCGGGACTAGCGGGAGGACCAGCTCCTACAATGAGCAGTTCTTC
v_call: TRBV6-5; d_call: -; j_call: TRBJ1-1; clone_size: -; cdr3_aa: CAIQQAGEGEAFF; cdr3_nt: TGTGCCATCCAACAGGCGGGGGAGGGTGAAGCTTTCTTT
v_call: TRBV18; d_call: -; j_call: TRBJ2-1; clone_size: -; cdr3_aa: CASSLEIAAGLNLAYNEQFF; cdr3_nt: TGTGCCAGCTCACTCGAGATTGCTGCGGGACTCAACCTGGCATACAATGAGCAGTTCTTC
v_call: TRBV6-6; d_call: -; j_call: TRBJ2-3; clone_size: -; cdr3_aa: CAVKPGGAADTQYF; cdr3_nt: TGTGCCGTAAAACCTGGGGGAGCGGCAGATACGCAGTATTTT
v_call: TRBV6-6; d_call: -; j_call: TRBJ2-2; clone_size: -; cdr3_aa: CASSYSNRGRAGELFF; cdr3_nt: TGTGCCAGCAGTTACTCGAATAGGGGGAGGGCCGGGGAGCTGTTTTTT
v_call: TRBV30; d_call: TRBD2; j_call: TRBJ2-1; clone_size: once; cdr3_aa: CAWERGLAGFNEQFF; cdr3_nt: TGTGCCTGGGAACGCGGACTAGCGGGGTTCAATGAGCAGTTCTTC
v_call: TRBV5-1; d_call: TRBD2; j_call: TRBJ2-3; clone_size: -; cdr3_aa: CASALRLAGNKGDTQYF; cdr3_nt: TGCGCCAGCGCTCTAAGACTAGCGGGGAATAAAGGAGATACGCAGTATTTT
v_call: TRBV18; d_call: -; j_call: TRBJ2-3; clone_size: once; cdr3_aa: CASSPSGPDTQYF; cdr3_nt: TGTGCCAGCTCACCGTCAGGGCCAGATACGCAGTATTTT
v_call: TRBV5-1; d_call: TRBD1; j_call: TRBJ2-7; clone_size: -; cdr3_aa: CASQTGTGRYEQYF; cdr3_nt: TGCGCCAGCCAAACCGGGACAGGCCGATACGAGCAGTACTTC
v_call: TRBV5-1; d_call: -; j_call: TRBJ1-4; clone_size: once; cdr3_aa: CASRRSVFGTNEKLFF; cdr3_nt: TGCGCCAGCAGGCGTTCGGTATTTGGAACTAATGAAAAACTGTTTTTT
v_call: TRBV28; d_call: TRBD1; j_call: TRBJ2-7; clone_size: -; cdr3_aa: CASSLEGTGSSYEQYF; cdr3_nt: TGTGCCAGCAGTTTAGAAGGGACAGGGAGCTCCTACGAGCAGTACTTC